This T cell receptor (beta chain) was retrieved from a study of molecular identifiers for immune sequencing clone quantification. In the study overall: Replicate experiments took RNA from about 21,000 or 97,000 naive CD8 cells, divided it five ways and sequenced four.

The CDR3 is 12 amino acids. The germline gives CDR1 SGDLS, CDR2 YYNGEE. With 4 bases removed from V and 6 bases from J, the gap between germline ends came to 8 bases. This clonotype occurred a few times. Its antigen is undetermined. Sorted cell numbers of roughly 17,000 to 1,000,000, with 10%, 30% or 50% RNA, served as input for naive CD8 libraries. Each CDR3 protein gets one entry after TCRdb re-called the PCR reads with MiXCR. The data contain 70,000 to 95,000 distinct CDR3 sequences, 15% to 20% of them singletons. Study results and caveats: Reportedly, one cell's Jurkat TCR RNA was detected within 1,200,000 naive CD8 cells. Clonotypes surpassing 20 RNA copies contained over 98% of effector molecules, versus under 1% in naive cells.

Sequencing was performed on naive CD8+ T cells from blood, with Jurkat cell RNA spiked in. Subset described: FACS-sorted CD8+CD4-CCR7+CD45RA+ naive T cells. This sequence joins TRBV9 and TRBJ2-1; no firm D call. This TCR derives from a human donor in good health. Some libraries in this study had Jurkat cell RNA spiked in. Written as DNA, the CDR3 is TGTGCCAGCAGCTCTAGTTTCAATGAGCAGTTCTTC. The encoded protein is CASSSSFNEQFF.